What follows are 20 T cell receptor beta chains derived from one specimen sequenced in a study of PD-L1 blockade in urothelial cancer. Sample time point: pretreatment peripheral blood. Libraries were prepared by immunoSEQ multiplex PCR; TCRdb keeps only in-frame clonotypes and omits some of them. Of about 49,000 clones listed, 79% were seen once; the top ten hold more than 9%. The material was PBMCs, obtained around atezolizumab (anti-PD-L1) treatment. These receptors came from a man between 65 and 80 years old with urothelial cancer.

This clone has more than one count but fewer than ten. The chain's CDR3 is CASSMRETQYF. The CDR3 coding sequence is TGTGCCAGTAGTATGCGGGAGACCCAGTACTTC. V is TRBV19 and J is TRBJ2-5; D is uncertain. The CDR3 covers 11 residues. In germline, CDR1 is LNHDA, CDR2 SQIVND (reference sequence). The V gene lost 3 bases and the J gene lost 5 bases, with 4 bases spanning the gap.

The chain has TRBV6-5 and TRBJ2-5, with unresolved D. Germline V gene lookup returns CDR1 MNHEY and CDR2 SVGAGI. The CDR3 extends over 14 amino acids. Trimming left V 1 base short and J 0 bases short, with 6 bases between. The CDR3: CASSYFGYQETQYF. CDR3 nucleotide sequence: TGTGCCAGCAGTTACTTCGGGTACCAAGAGACCCAGTACTTC.

The V call is TRBV6-1, the J call TRBJ2-6; TRBD2 is a possible D gene (7 bases). The CDR3 totals 15 residues. Deletions cut 6 bases from V and 4 bases from J, with 13 bases between. Germline CDR1 is MNHNS and CDR2 is SASEGT. The DNA for the CDR3 is TGTGCCAGCAGCGCGGGGGCGGAGGGGGCCAACGTCCTGACTTTC. It encodes CASSAGAEGANVLTF.

This chain links TRBV19 with TRBJ1-5; D gene uncertain. Between the trimmed V and J ends, which lost 7 bases and 5 bases, there was a span of 12 bases. This CDR3 region has 13 residues. The germline V gene has CDR1 LNHDA and CDR2 SQIVND (reference sequence). Here the CDR3 reads CASTSDGDQPQHF. CDR3 sequence (DNA): TGTGCCAGTACCTCGGACGGGGATCAGCCCCAGCATTTT.

This clone was recorded only once. This chain joins TRBV5-4 and TRBJ2-3; D is perhaps TRBD2 (5 bases). The ends were cut back, 1 base at V and 10 bases at J, with 10 bases in the middle. The CDR3 is 12 residues long. Per the germline V gene, CDR1 is SGHNT and CDR2 is YYREEE (reference sequence). CDR3 protein: CASSLSGPAQYF. The CDR3 region has the DNA TGTGCCAGCAGCTTGAGCGGCCCTGCGCAGTATTTT. Full variable domain (outside the CDR3, taken from reference TRBV5-4 and TRBJ2-3): ETGVTQSPTHLIKTRGQQVTLRCSSQSGHNTVSWYQQALGQGPQFIFQYYREEENGRGNFPPRFSGLQFPNYSSELNVNALELDDSALYLCASSLSGPAQYFGPGTRLTVL.

The gene calls are TRBV2 and TRBJ2-6, with no clear D. V was trimmed by 2 bases and J by 4 bases, leaving 12 bases between them. From germline, CDR1 is SNHLY and CDR2 FYNNEI. The CDR3 contains 16 residues. This CDR3 reads CASSEIPGTGANVLTF. The DNA for the CDR3 is TGTGCCAGCAGTGAAATTCCAGGAACGGGGGCCAACGTCCTGACTTTC.

The chain employs TRBV28 and TRBJ1-5; 8 nucleotides align to TRBD1. CDR1 and CDR2 (germline): MDHEN, SYDVKM. CDR3 length equals 19 residues. V trimming: 1 base; J trimming: 6 bases; junction bases outside the gene matches: 17. CDR3 sequence reads: CASSLLGAGGTLGGQPQHF. CDR3 DNA: TGTGCCAGCAGTTTATTAGGGGCAGGGGGCACGTTAGGGGGTCAGCCCCAGCATTTT.

V and J are TRBV5-1 and TRBJ2-5, with 9 bases aligning to TRBD1. With V trimmed by 2 bases and J by 2 bases, 7 bases remained unmatched. The CDR3 spans 16 residues. Germline V gene lookup returns CDR1 SGHRS and CDR2 YFSETQ. The CDR3 spells CASSFPGQGLQETQYF. The DNA of the CDR3 is TGCGCCAGCAGCTTTCCGGGACAGGGCCTACAAGAGACCCAGTACTTC.

The V and J genes are TRBV7-9 and TRBJ1-1, with TRBD1 matching over 7 bases. This CDR3 is built from 12 residues. Trimming cost V 1 base and J 8 bases; bases outside gene matches: 1. The germline CDR1 and CDR2 sequences are SEHNR and FQNEAQ (reference sequence). CDR3 DNA: TGTGCCAGCAGCTTAGAGGACAGGGAAGCTTTCTTT. Translated: CASSLEDREAFF.

V usage is TRBV5-1 and J usage is TRBJ1-5; D might be TRBD1 (6 bases). Germline V gives CDR1 SGHRS, CDR2 YFSETQ. Deletions cut 1 base from V and 6 bases from J, with 11 bases between. This CDR3 region has 14 residues. CDR3 nucleotides: TGCGCCAGCAGCTTGACAGGGTCGGGTCAGCCCCAGCATTTT. Translated, it gives CASSLTGSGQPQHF.

The chain is built from TRBV18 and TRBJ2-2, with D possibly TRBD1 on 5 matching bases. From germline, CDR1 is KGHSH and CDR2 LQKENI. The CDR3 runs 15 residues. V gave up 3 bases and J gave up 1 base, with 9 bases separating them. The CDR3 DNA reads TGTGCCAGCTCACCCCGCCAGGGGAACACCGGGGAGCTGTTTTTT. This codes for CASSPRQGNTGELFF.

A single count supports this clone. V gene TRBV6-5 combines with J gene TRBJ2-7, with TRBD2 as a possible D gene (5 bases). V gave up 0 bases and J gave up 3 bases, with 15 bases separating them. Looked up from germline, CDR1 is MNHEY and CDR2 is SVGAGI. The CDR3 has 16 amino acids. The CDR3 nucleotides read TGTGCCAGCAGTTACTCGTCGGGGAACCCAATCTACGAGCAGTACTTC. Amino acid sequence: CASSYSSGNPIYEQYF.

The chain has TRBV5-1 and TRBJ1-4; D is unclear. Germline loops: CDR1 SGHRS, CDR2 YFSETQ. The CDR3 covers 15 residues. V was cut by 1 base and J by 0 bases, with 7 bases left in between. The CDR3 protein is CASSLTRATNEKLFF. In nucleotides, the CDR3 is TGCGCCAGCAGCTTGACGCGCGCAACTAATGAAAAACTGTTTTTT.

The V call is TRBV7-8, the J call TRBJ2-3, with 10 bases lining up with TRBD2. The J segment lost 2 bases and the V segment lost 8 bases, leaving 4 bases of the junction unmatched. In germline, CDR1 is SGHVS, CDR2 FQNEAQ. The CDR3 length is 14 residues. The CDR3 loop is CASRLAGFTDTQYF. CDR3 sequence (DNA): TGTGCCAGCCGACTAGCGGGTTTCACAGATACGCAGTATTTT.

This sequence joins TRBV19 and TRBJ1-1, with a weak D call TRBD1 (6 bases). Germline V gives CDR1 LNHDA, CDR2 SQIVND (reference sequence). The length of the CDR3 is 15 residues. Trimming removed 8 bases at V and 0 bases at J, with 16 bases between. As DNA, the CDR3 is TGTGCCAGTCGACCCACAGGGCAAATGAACACTGAAGCTTTCTTT. Encoded protein: CASRPTGQMNTEAFF.

The chain combines TRBV28 with TRBJ1-2; 10 positions match TRBD1. Germline assignment: CDR1 MDHEN and CDR2 SYDVKM. The CDR3 runs 13 residues. The CDR3 region has the DNA TGTGCTGCTCGGGACAGGGGATTGGGTGGCTACACCTTC. It specifies CAARDRGLGGYTF.

V is TRBV10-1 and J is TRBJ2-5; no firm D call. The germline V gene encodes CDR1 WNHNN and CDR2 SYGVQD (reference sequence). V lost 4 bases and J 5 bases, leaving 14 bases between the germline ends. This CDR3 is built from 14 residues. CDR3 amino acids: CASSVGDSKETQYF. In nucleotides, the CDR3 is TGCGCCAGCAGTGTTGGAGACTCGAAGGAGACCCAGTACTTC.

The gene calls are TRBV2 and TRBJ2-1; a possible D gene is TRBD1 (6 bases). Germline V CDR1 and CDR2: SNHLY, FYNNEI. V dropped 6 bases and J dropped 10 bases, with 13 bases sitting between them. The CDR3 totals 12 residues. CDR3 nucleotide sequence: TGTGCCAGCAGCCCGGACAGATTCGAGCAGTTCTTC. Translated, it gives CASSPDRFEQFF.

This chain uses TRBV27 with TRBJ1-3; D not resolved. The V gene's germline CDR1 is MNHEY and CDR2 SMNVEV (reference sequence). This CDR3 is built from 15 residues. V lost 0 bases to trimming and J lost 0 bases, with 6 bases between them. The DNA of the CDR3 is TGTGCCAGCAGTTTATCGGCCAGCTCTGGAAACACCATATATTTT. This codes for CASSLSASSGNTIYF.

J is TRBJ1-2 and V is TRBV15; weak D call: TRBD1 (6 bases). The CDR3 contains 13 residues. The germline V and J ends were trimmed by 3 bases and 4 bases, with 9 bases remaining between them. Germline CDR1 LNHNV, CDR2 YYDKDF (reference sequence). The CDR3 nucleotides read TGTGCCACCAGCAGTGGGGGGGCCTATGGCTACACCTTC. Protein sequence: CATSSGGAYGYTF.